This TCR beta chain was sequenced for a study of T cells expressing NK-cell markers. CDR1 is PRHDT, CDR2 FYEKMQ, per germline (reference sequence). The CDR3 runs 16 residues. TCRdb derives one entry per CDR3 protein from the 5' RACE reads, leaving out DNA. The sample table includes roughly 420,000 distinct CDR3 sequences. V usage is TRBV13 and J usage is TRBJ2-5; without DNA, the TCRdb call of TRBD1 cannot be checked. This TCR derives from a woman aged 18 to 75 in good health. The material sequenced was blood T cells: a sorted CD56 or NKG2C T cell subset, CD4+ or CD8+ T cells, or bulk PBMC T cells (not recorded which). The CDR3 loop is CASSPGEGVAQETQYF.